This paragraph reports one T cell receptor (beta chain). Its antigen is undetermined. This entry belongs to a study of CD8+ T cells in alopecia areata. Study-level points and caveats: Alopecia totalis/universalis scalp especially showed more expanded CD8+ clones than normal scalp.

The length of the CDR3 is 16 residues. The germline V gene has CDR1 MGHRA and CDR2 YSYEKL. V lost 4 bases, J lost 4 bases, and 10 bases stayed unmatched. Extraction and reverse transcription of RNA yielded cDNA as the sequencing template. The protocol was immunoSEQ multiplex PCR, while the TCRdb copy is restricted to in-frame clones and leaves out a portion. The table records about 110,000 clones, under 60% of them present only once. Punch biopsies of lesional scalp, plus peripheral blood, were taken from alopecia areata patients. This receptor was taken from a human donor with alopecia areata. Material: NKG2D-low CD8+ T cells sorted from blood. The rearrangement joins TRBV4-1 to TRBJ2-1, with 7 bases matching TRBD1. CDR3 protein: CASSPYVGQEYNEQFF. CDR3 bases: TGCGCCAGCAGCCCATATGTTGGACAGGAATACAATGAGCAGTTCTTC.